In its sample, the clone carrying this T cell receptor (beta chain) was seen a few times. This specimen belongs to a study of blood T cell repertoires in COVID-19. Assay: immunoSEQ multiplex PCR; the TCRdb copy retains only in-frame clones and omits some. The sample lists about 320,000 clones; 90% to 95% were seen once. Germline V lookup: CDR1 MRHNA, CDR2 SNTAGT. The CDR3 extends over 16 amino acids. V was clipped by 2 bases and J by 8 bases; unmatched bases: 5. The sequence was collected from a woman aged 25 to 39 who had been exposed to COVID-19. Sequenced material: PBMCs or T cells enriched from blood (not recorded which). This chain uses TRBV6-4 with TRBJ2-1; 14 bases are shared with TRBD2. CDR3 nucleotides: TGTGCCAGCAGTGACGGGGGACTAGCGGGGGCGGATGAGCAGTTCTTC. Residues: CASSDGGLAGADEQFF.